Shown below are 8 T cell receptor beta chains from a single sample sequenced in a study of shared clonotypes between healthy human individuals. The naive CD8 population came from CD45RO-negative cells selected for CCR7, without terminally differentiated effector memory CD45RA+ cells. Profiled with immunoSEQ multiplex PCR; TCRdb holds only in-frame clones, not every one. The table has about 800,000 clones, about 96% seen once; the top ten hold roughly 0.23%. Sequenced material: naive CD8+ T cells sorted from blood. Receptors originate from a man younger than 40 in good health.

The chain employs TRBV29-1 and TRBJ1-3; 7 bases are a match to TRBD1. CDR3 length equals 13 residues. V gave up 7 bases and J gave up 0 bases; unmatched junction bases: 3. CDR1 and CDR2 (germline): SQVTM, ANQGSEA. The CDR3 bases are TGCAGCGCCACAGGGGCCTCTGGAAACACCATATATTTT. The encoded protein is CSATGASGNTIYF.

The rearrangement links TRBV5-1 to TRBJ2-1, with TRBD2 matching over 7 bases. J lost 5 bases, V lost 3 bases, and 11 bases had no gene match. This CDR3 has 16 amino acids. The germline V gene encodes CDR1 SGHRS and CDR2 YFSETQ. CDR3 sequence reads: CASSSSLAPPDNEQFF. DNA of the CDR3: TGCGCCAGCAGCTCATCACTAGCGCCACCCGACAATGAGCAGTTCTTC.

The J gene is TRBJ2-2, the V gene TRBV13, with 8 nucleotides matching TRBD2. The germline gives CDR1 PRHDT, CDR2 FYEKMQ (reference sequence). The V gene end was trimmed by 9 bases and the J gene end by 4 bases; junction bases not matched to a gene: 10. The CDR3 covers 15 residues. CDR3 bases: TGTGCCAGTTCACTAGCGGTCCACCCCACCGGGGAGCTGTTTTTT. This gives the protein CASSLAVHPTGELFF.

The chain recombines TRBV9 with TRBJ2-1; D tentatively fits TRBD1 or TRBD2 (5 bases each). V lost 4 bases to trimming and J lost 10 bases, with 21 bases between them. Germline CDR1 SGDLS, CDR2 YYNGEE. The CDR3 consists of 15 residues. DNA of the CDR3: TGTGCCAGCAGCTTCAGCTCCCTTAGCGCAGGGGAGCAGTTCTTC. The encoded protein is CASSFSSLSAGEQFF. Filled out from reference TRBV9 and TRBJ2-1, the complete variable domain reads DSGVTQTPKHLITATGQRVTLRCSPRSGDLSVYWYQQSLDQGLQFLIQYYNGEERAKGNILERFSAQQFPDLHSELNLSSLELGDSALYFCASSFSSLSAGEQFFGPGTRLTVL.

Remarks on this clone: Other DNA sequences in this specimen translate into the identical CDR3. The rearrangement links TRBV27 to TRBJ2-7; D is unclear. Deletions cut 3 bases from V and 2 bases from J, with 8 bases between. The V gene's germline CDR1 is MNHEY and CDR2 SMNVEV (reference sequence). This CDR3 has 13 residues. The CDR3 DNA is TGTGCCAGCAGTTTGCGGCAGACCTACGAGCAGTACTTC. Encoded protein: CASSLRQTYEQYF.

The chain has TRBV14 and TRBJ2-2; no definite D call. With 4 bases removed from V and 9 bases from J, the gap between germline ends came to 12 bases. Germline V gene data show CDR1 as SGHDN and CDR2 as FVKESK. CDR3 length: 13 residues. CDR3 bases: TGTGCCAGCAGCCGCCTAGGATGGCGGGAGCTGTTTTTT. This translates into CASSRLGWRELFF.

The CDR3 DNA is TGCGCCAGCAGTGAATCGACAGGGGGCGCCTACGAGCAGTACTTC. Protein product: CASSESTGGAYEQYF. The chain is built from TRBV10-1 and TRBJ2-7; 10 bases fit TRBD1. The CDR3 runs to 15 residues. From germline, CDR1 is WNHNN and CDR2 SYGVQD (reference sequence). The V and J ends lost 3 bases and 2 bases, in that order; junction bases with no gene match: 4.

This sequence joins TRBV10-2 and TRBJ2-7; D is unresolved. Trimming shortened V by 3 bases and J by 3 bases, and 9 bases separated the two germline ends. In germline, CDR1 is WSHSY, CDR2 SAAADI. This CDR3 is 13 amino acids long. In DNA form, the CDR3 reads TGCGCCAGCAGTGATCTGGCGATCTACGAGCAGTACTTC. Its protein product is CASSDLAIYEQYF.